The entry that follows covers one T cell receptor beta chain sequence. The antigen is undetermined. TCRdb's copy holds only in-frame clones and misses some; the assay was immunoSEQ multiplex PCR. Here the sample spans over 45,000 clones, about 89% being singletons. This specimen comes from a study of OX40 agonist ivuxolimab in advanced cancers. Overall study context: The study gave patients intravenous ivuxolimab at 0.01 to 10 mg/kg every 2 weeks. Dose-escalation patients' cancers were hepatocellular carcinoma, melanoma, renal cell or head and neck cancer. Two patients with cutaneous melanoma and one with hepatocellular carcinoma, three in total, showed partial responses.

Study-level findings and limits: Clonal expansion from baseline to week 6 occurred in both CD4+ and CD8+ T cells.

This sample comprised CD4+ or CD8+ T cells sorted from blood, obtained in a trial of the OX40 agonist ivuxolimab. This receptor was identified in an adult with an advanced solid tumor such as melanoma, head and neck, liver or kidney cancer.

The CDR3 bases are TGTGCCAGCAGTCTGGTCGCTGGGGGCGGGAGATACAATGAGCAGTTCTTC. It specifies CASSLVAGGGRYNEQFF. The V call is TRBV11-2, the J call TRBJ2-1; perhaps TRBD2 as D (7 bases). Germline lookup yields CDR1 SGHAT and CDR2 FQNNGV. Trimming took 6 bases from V and 4 from J, leaving 22 bases between them. This CDR3 has 17 residues. The entire variable domain, with the rest obtained from reference TRBV11-2 and TRBJ2-1, is as follows: EAGVAQSPRYKIIEKRQSVAFWCNPISGHATLYWYQQILGQGPKLLIQFQNNGVVDDSQLPKDRFSAERLKGVDSTLKIQPAKLEDSAVYLCASSLVAGGGRYNEQFFGPGTRLTVL.